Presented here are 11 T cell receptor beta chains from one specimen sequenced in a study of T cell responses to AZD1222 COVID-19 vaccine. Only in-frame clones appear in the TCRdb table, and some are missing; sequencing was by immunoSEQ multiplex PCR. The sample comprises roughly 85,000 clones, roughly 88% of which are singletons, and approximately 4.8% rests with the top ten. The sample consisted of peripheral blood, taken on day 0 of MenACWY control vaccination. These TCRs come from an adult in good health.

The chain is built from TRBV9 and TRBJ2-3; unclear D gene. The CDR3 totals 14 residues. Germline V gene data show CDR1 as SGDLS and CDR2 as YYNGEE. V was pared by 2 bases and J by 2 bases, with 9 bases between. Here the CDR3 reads CASSVSFFTDTQYF. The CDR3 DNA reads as TGTGCCAGCAGCGTGAGCTTCTTCACAGATACGCAGTATTTT.

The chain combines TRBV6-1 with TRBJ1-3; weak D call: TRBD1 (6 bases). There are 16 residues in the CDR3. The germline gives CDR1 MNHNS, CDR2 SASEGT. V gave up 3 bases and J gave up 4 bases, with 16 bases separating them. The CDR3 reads CASSEGTGMRGNTIYF. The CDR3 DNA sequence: TGTGCCAGCAGTGAGGGAACAGGGATGAGGGGAAACACCATATATTTT.

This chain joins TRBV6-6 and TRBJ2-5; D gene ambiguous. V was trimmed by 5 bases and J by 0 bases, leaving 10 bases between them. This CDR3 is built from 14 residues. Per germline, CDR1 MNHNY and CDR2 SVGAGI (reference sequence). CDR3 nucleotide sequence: TGTGCCAGCAGTCACGGATCGTACCAAGAGACCCAGTACTTC. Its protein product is CASSHGSYQETQYF.

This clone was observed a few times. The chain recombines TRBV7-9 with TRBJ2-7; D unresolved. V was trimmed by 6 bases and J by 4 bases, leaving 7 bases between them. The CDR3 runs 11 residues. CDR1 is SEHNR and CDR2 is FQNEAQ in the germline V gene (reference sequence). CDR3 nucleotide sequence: TGTGCCAGCAGTCCGGGTTACGAGCAGTACTTC. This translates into CASSPGYEQYF.

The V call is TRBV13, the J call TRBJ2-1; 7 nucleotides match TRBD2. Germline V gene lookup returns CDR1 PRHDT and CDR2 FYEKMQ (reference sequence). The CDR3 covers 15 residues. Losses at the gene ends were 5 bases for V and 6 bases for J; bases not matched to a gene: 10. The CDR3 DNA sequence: TGTGCCAGCAGCACAGACCCACTAGCGCGCAATGAGCAGTTCTTC. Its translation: CASSTDPLARNEQFF.

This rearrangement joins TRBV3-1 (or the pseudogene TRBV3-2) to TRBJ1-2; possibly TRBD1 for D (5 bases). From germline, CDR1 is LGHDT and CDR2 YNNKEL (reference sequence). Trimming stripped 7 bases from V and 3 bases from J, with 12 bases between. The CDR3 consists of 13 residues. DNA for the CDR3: TGTGCCAGCAAGGGGAATGGTGACTATGGCTACACCTTC. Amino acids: CASKGNGDYGYTF.

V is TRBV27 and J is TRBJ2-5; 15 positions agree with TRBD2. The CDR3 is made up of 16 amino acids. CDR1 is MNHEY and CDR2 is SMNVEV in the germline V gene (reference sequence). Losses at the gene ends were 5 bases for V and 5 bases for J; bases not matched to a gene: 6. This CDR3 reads CASSRTSGGAFETQYF. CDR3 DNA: TGTGCCAGCAGTCGGACTAGCGGGGGGGCATTTGAGACCCAGTACTTC.

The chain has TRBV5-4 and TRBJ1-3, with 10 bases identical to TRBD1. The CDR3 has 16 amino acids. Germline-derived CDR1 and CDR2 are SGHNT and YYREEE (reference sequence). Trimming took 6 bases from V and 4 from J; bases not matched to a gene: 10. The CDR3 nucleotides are TGTGCCAGCACCCGTGGGGGACAGGGGTCAGGAAACACCATATATTTT. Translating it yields CASTRGGQGSGNTIYF.

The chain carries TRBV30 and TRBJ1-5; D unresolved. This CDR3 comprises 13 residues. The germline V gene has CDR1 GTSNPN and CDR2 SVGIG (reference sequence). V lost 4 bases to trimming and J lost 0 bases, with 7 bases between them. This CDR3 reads CAWNAGSNQPQHF. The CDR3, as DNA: TGTGCCTGGAATGCGGGTAGCAATCAGCCCCAGCATTTT.

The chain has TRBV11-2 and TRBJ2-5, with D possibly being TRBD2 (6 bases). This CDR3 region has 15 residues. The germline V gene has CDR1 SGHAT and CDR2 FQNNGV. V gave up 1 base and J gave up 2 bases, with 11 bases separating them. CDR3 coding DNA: TGTGCCAGCAGCTTAGGACGCGGGGCTCAAGAGACCCAGTACTTC. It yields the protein CASSLGRGAQETQYF.

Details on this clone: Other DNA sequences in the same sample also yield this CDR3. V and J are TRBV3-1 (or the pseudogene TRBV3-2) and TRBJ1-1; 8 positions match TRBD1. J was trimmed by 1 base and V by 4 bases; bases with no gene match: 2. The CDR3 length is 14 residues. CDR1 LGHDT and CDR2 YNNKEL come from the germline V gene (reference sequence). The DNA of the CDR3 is TGTGCCAGCAGCCGAACAGGGGGGAACACTGAAGCTTTCTTT. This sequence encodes CASSRTGGNTEAFF.